The 2 T cell receptor beta chains given below trace back to one sample, sequenced in a study of blood T cell repertoires in COVID-19. The repertoire was sequenced with immunoSEQ multiplex PCR; TCRdb's copy has only in-frame clones and lacks some. The sample yields 150,000 to 200,000 clones, approximately 87% seen once. Sequencing was carried out using peripheral blood. Every receptor here comes from a woman in her seventies with COVID-19, enrolled during active disease.

The V gene is TRBV23-1, the J gene TRBJ2-7; TRBD1 might be the D (6 bases). TRBV23-1 is an ORF; its function is uncertain. The CDR3 covers 15 residues. Deletions cut 8 bases from V and 0 bases from J, with 17 bases between. The CDR3 DNA sequence: TGCGCCAGCCCCCATCTACCAGGGGTCTCCTACGAGCAGTACTTC. Protein sequence: CASPHLPGVSYEQYF.

The CDR3 DNA sequence: TGTGCCAGCAGTGAACAAGGACAGGGGGCTTATGAGCAGTTCTTC. Translating gives CASSEQGQGAYEQFF. The rearrangement joins TRBV6-1 to TRBJ2-1, with 11 bases matching TRBD1. The V segment lost 2 bases and the J segment 8 bases; nucleotides outside the gene matches: 5. Germline CDR1 reads MNHNS; CDR2 reads SASEGT. The CDR3 is 15 residues long.